The rows below give T cell receptor beta chains drawn from one sample of a study of beta chain features in type 1 diabetes. Only in-frame clones appear in the TCRdb table, and some are missing; sequencing was by immunoSEQ multiplex PCR. In the table there are 500,000 to 650,000 clones, 9.5% to 15% of which are singletons. The sample was naive CD4+ T cells from blood. The origin of the receptors is a man aged 30-40 years with type 1 diabetes. CDR3s leave out the opening cysteine and the closing phenylalanine or tryptophan. A D gene is named only where the DNA matches it firmly. Clone size, where shown, is once, few, many, or a class for clones that have expanded.

TRBV9,few,.,ASSVQAQALTDTQY
TRBV4-2,few,TRBD1,ASSFRSTGTGVTGELF
TRBV19,.,.,ASSFYTEAF
TRBV7-2,.,TRBD2,ASSPRGLAGGTDTQY
TRBV7-9,few,.,ASSPAQGATSKQY
TRBV4-3,.,TRBD1,ASSQDRSGTGEVKNIQY
TRBV5-6,few,.,ASSPWVYNEQF
TRBV28,.,TRBD1,ASSSGQGSGNTIY
TRBV6-5,few,.,ASSYSWGLYNEQF
TRBV7-2,few,TRBD1,ATRTGTNSGNTIY
TRBV28,few,TRBD1,ASGQGVHYEQY